This T cell receptor (beta chain) was sequenced during a study of identical twins. General observations from the study: Invariant populations such as MAIT and iNKT cells could partly muddle zero-insertion analyses. Beta clonotypes that were abundant in cord blood contained fewer insertions, a pattern absent from memory repertoires.

Details on this clonotype: Its antigen remains unidentified.

Trimming removed 6 bases at V and 6 bases at J, with 14 bases between. Germline loops: CDR1 MNHNS, CDR2 SASEGT. CDR3 length equals 14 residues. A universal primer site arose from template switching, and cDNA bore unique molecular identifiers. TCRdb used MiXCR to reprocess the 5' RACE reads, holding one entry per CDR3 protein. The sample records just over 450,000 distinct CDR3 sequences, approximately 14% being singletons. The same sample was also used in a study of yellow fever vaccine responses in identical twins.

The V call is TRBV6-1, the J call TRBJ1-4, with TRBD1 as a possible D gene (5 bases). Material for sequencing was CD4+ T cells sorted from blood. This TCR came from a woman younger than 35 in good health. This CDR3 is CASSFGMGHEKLFF. In DNA form, the CDR3 reads TGTGCCAGCAGCTTCGGAATGGGGCATGAAAAACTGTTTTTT.